This T cell receptor (beta chain) came from a study of shared clonotypes between healthy human individuals. Some clones are missing from TCRdb's copy, which holds only in-frame ones; the method was immunoSEQ multiplex PCR. The table has about 2.1 million clones, over 85% seen once; the top ten hold about 1.7%. Terminally differentiated effector memory CD45RA+ cells were excluded by CCR7 positive selection of CD45RO-negative cells. This clone occurred a few times. The antigen remains undetermined. There are 13 residues in the CDR3. The germline gives CDR1 SGHRS, CDR2 YFSETQ. Trimming took 3 bases from V and 3 from J, leaving 9 bases between them. The study's findings and limits: How much donors shared clonotypes was expected to be affected by sequencing depth.

The sequence came from a man between 18 and 29 years old in good health. Some clones in this sample may be carry-over from other donors' samples. The sequenced material came from naive CD8+ T cells from PBMCs. The V call is TRBV5-1, the J call TRBJ1-1, with D possibly TRBD1 on 6 matching bases. The CDR3, as DNA: TGCGCCAGCAGCTACAGGGTAGACACTGAAGCTTTCTTT. It yields the protein CASSYRVDTEAFF.